The TCR beta chain under discussion was sequenced for a study of T cell repertoires in cytomegalovirus infection. Study findings and constraints: There were HLA-C-restricted CMV-specific TCR beta clonotypes dominating the ex vivo response.

TCRdb reprocessed the reads via MiXCR and lists one record per CDR3 protein. The profile covers about 920,000 distinct CDR3 sequences, with approximately 31% appearing a single time and around an eighth taken by the ten largest. Comments on this clonotype: What it binds is not known.

The CDR3 covers 15 residues. Germline V gene lookup returns CDR1 MGHRA and CDR2 YSYEKL. Trimming removed 0 bases at V and 4 bases at J, with 12 bases between. The TCR originated in a human donor in good health (CMV status not recorded). Some clones in this sample may be carry-over from other donors' samples. This chain connects TRBV4-1 to TRBJ1-2; weak D call: TRBD1 (5 bases). This material consisted of cultured CD8+ T cells from PBMCs, taken from culture after CMV antigen stimulation. DNA for the CDR3: TGCGCCAGCAGCCAAGATCCGGGTAGGGGCTATGGCTACACCTTC. It translates to CASSQDPGRGYGYTF.